A selection of T cell receptor beta chains follows, all from one sample in a study of blood T cell repertoires in COVID-19. The repertoire was sequenced with immunoSEQ multiplex PCR; TCRdb's copy has only in-frame clones and lacks some. This table has around 160,000 clones, about four fifths appearing once. Sequencing was performed on PBMCs or T cells enriched from blood (not recorded which). The receptors derive from a woman in her fifties or sixties who had recovered from COVID-19. Both conserved end residues are part of each CDR3.

v_call: TRBV6-2/TRBV6-3; j_call: TRBJ1-1; cdr3_aa: CASSLWGQGGTEAFF
v_call: TRBV15; j_call: TRBJ1-3; cdr3_aa: CATSLQFYENTIYF
v_call: TRBV6-5; j_call: TRBJ1-1; cdr3_aa: CASIPGTGSNTEAFF
v_call: TRBV5-6; j_call: TRBJ2-4; cdr3_aa: CASSLLGQLKNIQYF
v_call: TRBV19; j_call: TRBJ2-7; cdr3_aa: CASRPLAGDPSYEQYF
v_call: TRBV4-1; j_call: TRBJ1-1; cdr3_aa: CASSPRTGGTEAFF
v_call: TRBV7-8; j_call: TRBJ2-5; cdr3_aa: CASSLLHRQETQYF
v_call: TRBV4-2; j_call: TRBJ2-3; cdr3_aa: CASSQEPRGVTDTQYF
v_call: TRBV19; j_call: TRBJ2-1; cdr3_aa: CASSRGTGGEQFF
v_call: TRBV30; j_call: TRBJ2-2; cdr3_aa: CAWSVFRAGELFF
v_call: TRBV6-5; j_call: TRBJ1-2; cdr3_aa: CASSYSRTDYGYTF
v_call: TRBV24-1; j_call: TRBJ2-3; cdr3_aa: CATSDATRPDTQYF
v_call: TRBV11-2; j_call: TRBJ2-3; cdr3_aa: CASTRDNTDTQYF
v_call: TRBV6-1; j_call: TRBJ1-6; cdr3_aa: CASSEAGRLFSASPLHF
v_call: TRBV10-2; j_call: TRBJ1-1; cdr3_aa: CASREAWLEAFF
v_call: TRBV24-1; j_call: TRBJ2-1; cdr3_aa: CATSDPRLASNEQFF
v_call: TRBV7-3; j_call: TRBJ2-5; cdr3_aa: CASSLRAGQSTETQYF
v_call: TRBV7-8; j_call: TRBJ1-2; cdr3_aa: CASSLPGQGGGYTF
v_call: TRBV27; j_call: TRBJ2-5; cdr3_aa: CASSLMPGVRAGEETQYF
v_call: TRBV10-1; j_call: TRBJ2-7; cdr3_aa: CASSEAGYEQYF
v_call: TRBV5-1; j_call: TRBJ2-2; cdr3_aa: CASSRGTGVGELFF
v_call: TRBV18; j_call: TRBJ2-3; cdr3_aa: CASSPPSGVTDTQYF
v_call: TRBV5-8; j_call: TRBJ2-1; cdr3_aa: CASSSGTAPYNEQFF
v_call: TRBV9; j_call: TRBJ2-5; cdr3_aa: CASSPGLAGANQETQYF
v_call: TRBV7-9; j_call: TRBJ2-7; cdr3_aa: CASSYPGQSYEQYF
v_call: TRBV24-1; j_call: TRBJ1-5; cdr3_aa: CATSDGQSGYSNQPQHF
v_call: TRBV6-5; j_call: TRBJ1-1; cdr3_aa: CASSTRGADTEAFF
v_call: TRBV5-8; j_call: TRBJ1-1; cdr3_aa: CASSLSGGNTEAFF
v_call: TRBV13; j_call: TRBJ1-6; cdr3_aa: CASSLYRGMASPLHF
v_call: TRBV19; j_call: TRBJ1-6; cdr3_aa: CANHVDRVNSPLHF
v_call: TRBV10-1; j_call: TRBJ1-4; cdr3_aa: CASSKSRTVTNEKLFF
v_call: TRBV24-1; j_call: TRBJ1-5; cdr3_aa: CAPPLRGRGNQPQHF
v_call: TRBV7-9; j_call: TRBJ2-3; cdr3_aa: CASSLARGGDTDTQYF
v_call: TRBV7-2; j_call: TRBJ2-7; cdr3_aa: CASSPTGGATYEQYF
v_call: TRBV18; j_call: TRBJ1-3; cdr3_aa: CASSPAGALLQGSGNTIYF
v_call: TRBV5-5; j_call: TRBJ1-2; cdr3_aa: CASSPGQGYYGYTF
v_call: TRBV11-2; j_call: TRBJ2-1; cdr3_aa: CASSHRGRAGGAYNEQFF
v_call: TRBV5-4; j_call: TRBJ2-1; cdr3_aa: CASSLASGARSYNEQFF
v_call: TRBV15; j_call: TRBJ2-3; cdr3_aa: CATSRALAVTDTQYF
v_call: TRBV29-1; j_call: TRBJ1-1; cdr3_aa: CSLAHTGGKSEAFF
v_call: TRBV7-9; j_call: TRBJ2-7; cdr3_aa: CASSSVGPLSYEQYF
v_call: TRBV19; j_call: TRBJ2-7; cdr3_aa: CASSISGMGYEQYF
v_call: TRBV6-5; j_call: TRBJ2-5; cdr3_aa: CASINWALDQETQYF
v_call: TRBV5-1; j_call: TRBJ2-1; cdr3_aa: CASSPPWGGSGEQFF
v_call: TRBV24-1; j_call: TRBJ2-1; cdr3_aa: CATSDLERGGVGEQFF
v_call: TRBV6-2/TRBV6-3; j_call: TRBJ2-6; cdr3_aa: CASSYSGGSGANVLTF
v_call: TRBV5-1; j_call: TRBJ2-5; cdr3_aa: CASSFQGLAGQETQYF
v_call: TRBV9; j_call: TRBJ2-2; cdr3_aa: CASSVSGGDTGELFF
v_call: TRBV5-1; j_call: TRBJ2-5; cdr3_aa: CASSFNLAGGLETQYF
v_call: TRBV2; j_call: TRBJ1-1; cdr3_aa: CASRVLRGSSTEAFF
v_call: TRBV5-1; j_call: TRBJ1-6; cdr3_aa: CASSPSTGLSPLHF
v_call: TRBV4-1; j_call: TRBJ2-1; cdr3_aa: CASSPLWTGSYNEQFF
v_call: TRBV2; j_call: TRBJ2-3; cdr3_aa: CASSERGGGTDTQYF
v_call: TRBV4-2; j_call: TRBJ1-2; cdr3_aa: CASSQERGGGYGYTF
v_call: TRBV4-2; j_call: TRBJ2-5; cdr3_aa: CASSQLGTSGDETQYF
v_call: TRBV19; j_call: TRBJ2-2; cdr3_aa: CASSIFLPGGPGGELFF
v_call: TRBV30; j_call: TRBJ2-7; cdr3_aa: CAWGQPSYEQYF
v_call: TRBV18; j_call: TRBJ1-6; cdr3_aa: CASSEAGGRYNSPLHF
v_call: TRBV27; j_call: TRBJ2-7; cdr3_aa: CASKQGYEQYF
v_call: TRBV7-3; j_call: TRBJ2-5; cdr3_aa: CASSLNRQETQYF